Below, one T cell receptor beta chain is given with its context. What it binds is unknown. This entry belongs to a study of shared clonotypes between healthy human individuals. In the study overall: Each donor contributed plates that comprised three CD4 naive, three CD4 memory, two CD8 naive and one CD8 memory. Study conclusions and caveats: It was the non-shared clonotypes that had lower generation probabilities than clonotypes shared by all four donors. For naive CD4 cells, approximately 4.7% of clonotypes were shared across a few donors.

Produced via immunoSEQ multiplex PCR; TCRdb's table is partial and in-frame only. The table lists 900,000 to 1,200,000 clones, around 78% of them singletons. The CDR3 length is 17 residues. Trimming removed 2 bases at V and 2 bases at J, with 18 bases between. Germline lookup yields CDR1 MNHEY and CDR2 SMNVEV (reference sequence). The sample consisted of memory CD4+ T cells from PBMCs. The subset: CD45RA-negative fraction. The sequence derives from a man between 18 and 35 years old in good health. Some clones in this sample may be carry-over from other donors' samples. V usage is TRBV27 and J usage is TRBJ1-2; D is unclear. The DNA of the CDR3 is TGTGCCAGCAGTTTAAAACCCTACCCGGGAGAAAACTATGGCTACACCTTC. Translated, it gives CASSLKPYPGENYGYTF.